This is a list of T cell receptor beta chains from one sample in a study of blood T cell repertoires in COVID-19. Repertoires were generated with immunoSEQ multiplex PCR, while TCRdb's copy carries only in-frame clones and drops some. The sample records roughly 380,000 clones, more than 85% being singletons. Sequenced: PBMCs or T cells enriched from blood (not recorded which). The receptors originated from a woman in her thirties who had recovered from COVID-19. Each CDR3 is given with its conserved first and last residue. D genes are given only for firm matches. Size is stated for part of the rows, as once, few or many counts, or as a class when the clone is expanded.

TRBV10-3	TRBD1	once	TRBJ1-1	CAISEEGQKNEAFF	TGTGCCATCAGTGAGGAGGGACAGAAGAATGAAGCTTTCTTT
TRBV30	TRBD1	.	TRBJ1-1	CACIARWTGTENTEAFF	TGTGCCTGCATAGCTCGCTGGACCGGGACAGAGAACACTGAAGCTTTCTTT
TRBV3-1/TRBV3-2	TRBD2	.	TRBJ2-7	CASSQDRASGVGEQYF	TGTGCCAGCAGCCAAGATAGGGCTAGCGGGGTAGGCGAGCAGTACTTC
TRBV28	TRBD1	.	TRBJ1-1	CASIRQGQGANTEAFF	TGTGCCAGCATCCGTCAGGGACAGGGGGCGAACACTGAAGCTTTCTTT
TRBV27	TRBD1	few	TRBJ1-1	CASSPSGGGEAFF	TGTGCCAGCAGTCCTTCAGGGGGAGGTGAAGCTTTCTTT
TRBV7-9	.	.	TRBJ2-3	CASSILSGTSGTDTQYF	TGTGCCAGCAGCATTCTTTCCGGGACTTCGGGGACAGATACGCAGTATTTT
TRBV5-1	TRBD2	.	TRBJ2-2	CASSLVSSGGMNTGELFF	TGCGCCAGCAGCTTGGTTAGTAGCGGGGGGATGAACACCGGGGAGCTGTTTTTT
TRBV7-8	.	.	TRBJ2-2	CASSSRGMIGELFF	TGTGCCAGCAGTTCCCGGGGTATGATCGGGGAGCTGTTTTTT
TRBV19	.	.	TRBJ1-2	CASSIDHTNSGGYTF	TGTGCCAGTAGTATAGACCATACTAACTCGGGTGGCTACACCTTC
TRBV28	TRBD2	.	TRBJ2-5	CASSIGTSEQETQYF	TGTGCCAGCAGTATTGGGACTAGCGAGCAAGAGACCCAGTACTTC
TRBV11-2	.	.	TRBJ1-1	CASSFGGDTEAFF	TGTGCCAGCAGCTTTGGGGGGGACACTGAAGCTTTCTTT
TRBV11-2	.	.	TRBJ2-7	CASSLGSGAREQYF	TGTGCCAGCAGCTTAGGGTCTGGGGCAAGGGAGCAGTACTTC
TRBV6-5	.	.	TRBJ2-5	CASSLDRMGQETQYF	TGTGCCAGCAGTTTAGACAGGATGGGGCAAGAGACCCAGTACTTC
TRBV3-1/TRBV3-2	.	.	TRBJ1-4	CASSQGRVNEKLFF	TGTGCCAGCAGCCAGGGGAGGGTTAATGAAAAACTGTTTTTT
TRBV7-9	.	.	TRBJ2-7	CASSLAEGGIFTYEQYF	TGTGCCAGCAGCTTAGCAGAAGGCGGGATTTTTACCTACGAGCAGTACTTC
TRBV2	.	once	TRBJ1-2	CASSATGTAANYGYTF	TGTGCCAGCAGCGCAACAGGGACCGCTGCGAACTATGGCTACACCTTC
TRBV6-1	.	.	TRBJ2-5	CASSESVGRGETQYF	TGTGCCAGCAGTGAGAGCGTAGGCAGGGGAGAGACCCAGTACTTC
TRBV28	.	.	TRBJ1-1	CASSFRAGSAFF	TGTGCCAGCAGTTTCCGGGCAGGGTCGGCTTTCTTT
TRBV19	TRBD2	.	TRBJ2-1	CASSTILAGGRGNEQFF	TGTGCCAGTAGTACGATACTAGCGGGAGGGCGGGGGAATGAGCAGTTCTTC
TRBV9	.	.	TRBJ1-3	CASSVNSGNTIYF	TGTGCCAGCAGCGTTAATTCTGGAAACACCATATATTTT
TRBV18	.	.	TRBJ2-1	CASSPQDGQTYNEQFF	TGTGCCAGCTCACCCCAAGACGGACAGACCTACAATGAGCAGTTCTTC
TRBV5-1	.	.	TRBJ2-7	CASSLDPGLSEQYF	TGCGCCAGCAGCTTAGACCCTGGACTCTCCGAGCAGTACTTC
TRBV3-1/TRBV3-2	TRBD2	.	TRBJ2-2	CASRPLAGSTGELFF	TGTGCCAGCCGGCCTTTAGCGGGGAGCACCGGGGAGCTGTTTTTT
TRBV5-1	TRBD2	.	TRBJ2-3	CASSPMTSGRSADTQYF	TGCGCCAGCAGCCCGATGACTAGCGGGAGGAGTGCAGATACGCAGTATTTT
TRBV5-1	TRBD1	.	TRBJ2-1	CASSLGQGTYNEQFF	TGCGCCAGCAGCTTGGGACAGGGTACCTACAATGAGCAGTTCTTC
TRBV7-9	TRBD1	.	TRBJ2-6	CASSVGQDMAGANVLTF	TGTGCCAGCAGCGTGGGACAGGATATGGCTGGGGCCAACGTCCTGACTTTC